This is a list of T cell receptor beta chains from one sample in a study of cytomegalovirus exposure and HLA in healthy donors. The data were produced by immunoSEQ multiplex PCR, yet TCRdb's version contains in-frame clones alone and is incomplete. The data contain some 130,000 clones, over 60% of them singletons. Source material: PBMCs. The receptors were sampled from a male donor in good health and CMV-seropositive. Both conserved end residues are trimmed from each CDR3. The order of the fields is V gene, D gene, J gene, CDR3 protein. D genes are given only for firm matches.

>TRBV28|TRBD1|TRBJ1-5
ASSLRGGGVQPQH
>TRBV7-3|TRBD1|TRBJ2-2
ASSPRQGAGTGELF
>TRBV2|TRBD1|-
ASSGRTGYEQY
>TRBV5-4|TRBD1|TRBJ2-6
ASSPSPTGSGANVLT
>TRBV21-1|-|TRBJ1-2
ASSKQRKRDRVTHGYT
>TRBV4-1|-|TRBJ1-4
ASRKTGGEKLF
>TRBV2|TRBD2|TRBJ2-1
ARQGREGTASEQF
>TRBV9|-|TRBJ2-2
ASSVRVNTGELF
>TRBV9|-|TRBJ2-6
ASSAFATRAGANVLT
>TRBV10-3|TRBD2|TRBJ2-1
AIRRAGGSYNEQF
>TRBV5-1|-|TRBJ2-3
ASSFGVNLADTQY
>TRBV7-9|-|TRBJ1-2
ASSLIGGAYGYT
>TRBV6-6|-|TRBJ1-1
ASSRRENTEAF
>TRBV5-8|TRBD2|TRBJ2-7
ASSSSGFAYEQY
>TRBV4-1|-|TRBJ2-5
ASSVRDTYQETQY
>TRBV14|TRBD1|TRBJ1-2
ASSPGQGGYT
>TRBV5-6|TRBD2|TRBJ2-7
ASSLVGTSDYEQY
>TRBV4-1|TRBD2|TRBJ2-1
ASSLIAGGLFEQF
>TRBV7-8|TRBD2|TRBJ2-7
ASSLGSGGTYEQY
>TRBV4-1|-|TRBJ1-1
ASSRIGTANTEAF
>TRBV14|TRBD1|TRBJ1-5
ASSQAHPGTVLGNQPQH
>TRBV29-1|-|TRBJ2-3
SVESIGGASTDTQY
>TRBV5-6|TRBD2|TRBJ2-3
ASSLRAGARTDTQY
>TRBV10-1|TRBD2|TRBJ2-3
ASSEGTSGGRYTQY
>TRBV7-9|TRBD1|TRBJ2-7
ASSLEETGSFREQY
>TRBV7-3|-|TRBJ1-1
ASSLMGDTEAF
>TRBV27|-|TRBJ1-2
ASSLAGDYGYT
>TRBV9|-|TRBJ2-7
ASSVGGGGNHEQY
>TRBV5-6|-|TRBJ2-7
ASSLEQAYEQY
>TRBV7-8|-|TRBJ2-3
ASSWERVRSRDTQY
>TRBV6-6|-|TRBJ2-1
ASNQPGQLGNEQF
>TRBV2|-|TRBJ1-1
ASSEGRQNTEAF
>TRBV18|-|TRBJ1-1
ASSPAGLSTEAF
>TRBV6-5|-|TRBJ1-1
ASSYVVNTEAF
>TRBV6-5|TRBD2|TRBJ2-5
ASGWGLAETQY
>TRBV5-1|TRBD1|TRBJ2-1
ASSRTGGFYNEQF
>TRBV5-5|-|TRBJ1-4
ASSSGLTNEKLF
>TRBV6-1|TRBD1|TRBJ2-7
ASRAGTAHYEQY
>TRBV29-1|TRBD2|TRBJ2-5
SVAQAGGRETQY
>TRBV7-9|-|TRBJ1-1
ASSPGGAEAF
>TRBV12-5|TRBD1|TRBJ1-2
ASGTKTGGAIGYT
>TRBV5-4|TRBD1|TRBJ1-2
ASSRTGNDYGYT
>TRBV5-4|-|TRBJ2-7
ASSRNRAEQY
>TRBV29-1|-|TRBJ2-3
SVELGEDTVDTQY
>TRBV6-5|TRBD1|TRBJ2-1
ATAGQGDNEQF
>TRBV18|-|TRBJ1-5
ASSQEHSNQPQH
>TRBV6-5|-|TRBJ2-1
ASSPGTFYNEQF
>TRBV10-3|TRBD2|TRBJ2-7
AISELGLEGEQY
>TRBV9|TRBD2|TRBJ2-1
ASSTSGSGSYHEQF
>TRBV18|TRBD1|TRBJ1-2
ASSPGTVGYT
>TRBV7-3|-|TRBJ1-6
ASSSLRDSPLH
>TRBV19|-|TRBJ2-7
ASSIGRGSYEQY
>TRBV27|-|TRBJ2-7
ASSSGTKVYEQY